The rows below give T cell receptor beta chains drawn from one sample of a study of cytomegalovirus exposure and HLA in healthy donors. This table comes from immunoSEQ multiplex PCR, and its TCRdb copy is limited to in-frame clones, with some not included. The data show under 200,000 clones, about four fifths seen once. Sequenced material: PBMCs. Receptors originate from a woman between 50 and 59 years old in good health and CMV-seronegative. Both conserved end residues are part of each CDR3. The D gene is left open where the match is weak. Part of the rows lack a size; the others show once, few, many or a class for expanded clones.

cdr3_length,j_call,clone_size,v_call,d_call,cdr3_aa,cdr3_nt
17,TRBJ2-4,.,TRBV28,.,CASSPRPSTGSWDIQYF,TGTGCCAGCAGCCCTCGTCCGTCTACAGGGTCCTGGGACATTCAGTACTTC
15,TRBJ2-7,.,TRBV5-1,TRBD2,CASSRGLAGDYEQYF,TGCGCCAGCAGCCGAGGACTAGCGGGAGACTACGAGCAGTACTTC
16,TRBJ2-7,.,TRBV6-5,.,CASSYGGVGGFNEQYF,TGTGCCAGCAGTTACGGGGGAGTGGGGGGTTTCAACGAGCAGTACTTC
11,TRBJ2-2,.,TRBV29-1,.,CSVRNTGELFF,TGCAGCGTTCGTAACACCGGGGAGCTGTTTTTT
16,TRBJ1-3,.,TRBV10-2,.,CASTGSGLYSGNTIYF,TGCGCCAGCACGGGGTCAGGCCTTTACTCTGGAAACACCATATATTTT
16,TRBJ1-5,.,TRBV4-1,.,CASSQEGRGSNQPQHF,TGCGCCAGCAGCCAAGAAGGTAGGGGTAGCAATCAGCCCCAGCATTTT
16,TRBJ2-1,.,TRBV5-1,TRBD2,CASSSASAGGISEQFF,TGCGCCAGCAGCTCCGCTTCGGCGGGAGGTATCAGTGAGCAGTTCTTC
13,TRBJ1-2,.,TRBV12-5,TRBD1,CASGLEDRGRCTF,TGTGCTAGTGGTTTGGAAGACAGGGGGCGATGCACCTTC
14,TRBJ2-5,.,TRBV18,.,CASSRQGGQETQYF,TGTGCCAGCTCACGACAAGGGGGACAAGAGACCCAGTACTTC
14,TRBJ2-3,few,TRBV14,.,CASSQGSGTDTQYF,TGTGCCAGCAGCCAAGGTTCGGGGACAGATACGCAGTATTTT
16,TRBJ2-1,once,TRBV14,TRBD2,CASSQVGGRAGNEQFF,TGTGCCAGCAGCCAAGTTGGCGGGAGGGCGGGGAATGAGCAGTTCTTC
16,TRBJ1-2,.,TRBV19,.,CASSIGRTDTNYGYTF,TGTGCCAGTAGTATAGGTCGGACAGACACTAACTATGGCTACACCTTC
15,TRBJ2-1,.,TRBV5-1,TRBD2,CASSTTSGSLNEQFF,TGCGCCAGCAGCACGACTAGCGGGAGTCTGAATGAGCAGTTCTTC
14,TRBJ2-7,.,TRBV6-1,.,CASSARVGSYEQYF,TGTGCCAGCAGTGCCAGGGTGGGCTCCTACGAGCAGTACTTC
15,TRBJ2-3,once,TRBV6-5,TRBD2,CASSRLAGGQDTQYF,TGTGCCAGCAGCCGACTAGCGGGGGGGCAGGATACGCAGTATTTT
14,TRBJ1-2,.,TRBV18,TRBD1,CASSSGRDSGGYTF,TGTGCCAGCTCATCGGGCCGGGACAGCGGTGGCTACACCTTC
13,TRBJ1-2,.,TRBV5-6,.,CASRPSGRRAGTF,TGTGCCAGCAGGCCCAGTGGTAGAAGGGCGGGGACCTTC
13,TRBJ1-1,.,TRBV2,TRBD1,CATERQGNAEAFF,TGTGCCACTGAGAGACAGGGGAACGCTGAAGCTTTCTTT
16,TRBJ2-1,.,TRBV7-2,TRBD2,CASSPTSGGYRNEQFF,TGTGCCAGCAGCCCGACTAGCGGGGGTTATCGGAATGAGCAGTTCTTC
14,TRBJ2-1,.,TRBV2,TRBD2,CASITSGSSDEQFF,TGTGCCAGCATCACTAGCGGGAGTAGCGATGAGCAGTTCTTC
16,TRBJ2-1,.,TRBV10-2,TRBD2,CASSGASGGAWNEQFF,TGCGCCAGCAGTGGGGCTAGCGGGGGGGCGTGGAATGAGCAGTTCTTC
17,TRBJ1-1,.,TRBV30,TRBD1,CAWSGGDRGRRNTEAFF,TGTGCCTGGAGCGGTGGGGACAGGGGGCGTAGGAACACTGAAGCTTTCTTT
16,TRBJ2-1,.,TRBV7-9,TRBD1,CASRRAPGTGGDEQFF,TGTGCCAGCAGACGAGCCCCCGGGACAGGGGGGGATGAGCAGTTCTTC
13,TRBJ1-2,.,TRBV10-3,.,CAIRFGRAVGYTF,TGTGCCATCCGCTTCGGCAGGGCAGTTGGCTACACCTTC
16,TRBJ2-1,once,TRBV28,TRBD1,CASSLSDRGPLNEQFF,TGTGCCAGCAGTTTATCGGACAGGGGACCCCTCAATGAGCAGTTCTTC
15,TRBJ1-1,.,TRBV5-1,TRBD1,CASSDSRQGFTEAFF,TGCGCCAGCAGCGACTCCAGACAGGGGTTCACTGAAGCTTTCTTT
14,TRBJ1-1,.,TRBV5-1,TRBD1,CASSSTGAGTEAFF,TGCGCCAGCAGCTCGACAGGGGCTGGAACTGAAGCTTTCTTT
13,TRBJ2-5,.,TRBV7-8,.,CASSLIQQETQYF,TGTGCCAGCAGCTTAATCCAGCAAGAGACCCAGTACTTC
16,TRBJ1-1,.,TRBV5-6,.,CASSLSGGRVSGRAFF,TGTGCCAGCAGCCTCTCGGGGGGCAGGGTAAGTGGAAGAGCTTTCTTT